This passage covers 20 T cell receptor beta chains from one sample sequenced in a study of T-cell memory formation after mild COVID-19. TCRdb called the 5' RACE reads again in MiXCR, with one record for every CDR3 protein. The data hold 240,000 or so distinct CDR3 sequences, with approximately 9% observed a single time. Sequenced input: PBMCs or a T cell subset sorted from them (not recorded which). The origin of the receptors is a man aged 18-30 years who had mild COVID-19 (a few samples of this study predate the infection). Cell type and time point are not known.

The chain combines TRBV6-2 or TRBV6-3 with TRBJ2-3; 8 bases fit TRBD1. The germline V gene encodes CDR1 MNHEY and CDR2 SVGEGT. This CDR3 is 17 amino acids long. J was trimmed by 2 bases and V by 2 bases; bases with no gene match: 9. The CDR3 nucleotides read TGTGCCAGCAGTTACCGCGGACAGGGAACCCCCACAGATACGCAGTATTTT. This translates into CASSYRGQGTPTDTQYF.

This clonotype was seen a few times. This rearrangement joins TRBV6-1 to TRBJ2-5; 8 bases are shared with TRBD1. V lost 2 bases, J lost 4 bases, and 3 bases stayed unmatched. The CDR3 sequence is 14 residues long. The germline CDR1 and CDR2 sequences are MNHNS and SASEGT. CDR3 DNA: TGTGCCAGCAGTGAATGGACAGGGATAGAGACCCAGTACTTC. It translates to CASSEWTGIETQYF.

This clonotype was counted many times. This CDR3 reads CASSYGINSYNEQFF. CDR3 sequence (DNA): TGTGCCAGCAGTTACGGGATAAACTCCTACAATGAGCAGTTCTTC. This chain connects TRBV6-5 to TRBJ2-1; D remains ambiguous. From germline, CDR1 is MNHEY and CDR2 SVGAGI. With 2 bases removed from V and 0 bases from J, the gap between germline ends came to 8 bases. This CDR3 comprises 15 residues.

The chain couples TRBV7-9 to TRBJ2-1; D is unclear. The V end lost 3 bases, the J end lost 10 bases, and 16 bases lay between the germline ends. Germline CDR1 SEHNR, CDR2 FQNEAQ (reference sequence). This CDR3 has 14 amino acids. CDR3 protein: CASSFDLLAWEQFF. The CDR3 DNA follows: TGTGCCAGCAGCTTTGATTTATTAGCCTGGGAGCAGTTCTTC.

V is TRBV11-2 and J is TRBJ2-2, with D possibly TRBD2 on 6 matching bases. V was shortened by 6 bases and J by 2 bases, with 16 bases between the two germline ends. There are 16 residues in the CDR3. Germline V lookup: CDR1 SGHAT, CDR2 FQNNGV. CDR3 residues: CASRPRRGSNTGELFF. CDR3 coding DNA: TGTGCCAGCAGACCCCGACGGGGGTCAAACACCGGGGAGCTGTTTTTT.

The chain is built from TRBV5-1 and TRBJ2-1; 10 nucleotides match TRBD2. Germline V gene data show CDR1 as SGHRS and CDR2 as YFSETQ. The CDR3 consists of 15 residues. Losses at the gene ends were 0 bases for V and 10 bases for J; bases not matched to a gene: 7. The CDR3: CASSLGSSGGEEQFF. The CDR3 nucleotides are TGCGCCAGCAGCTTGGGTTCCAGCGGGGGGGAAGAGCAGTTCTTC.

In nucleotides, the CDR3 is TGTGCCAGCAGTAAATCCACTGGGGGCCCAGGTACGCAGTATTTT. Encoded protein: CASSKSTGGPGTQYF. This chain uses TRBV7-2 with TRBJ2-3, with D tentatively TRBD1 (6 bases). CDR1 is SGHTA, CDR2 FQGNSA, per germline. Trimming stripped 6 bases from V and 8 bases from J, with 21 bases between. The CDR3 covers 15 residues.

Concerning this clonotype: A much larger clone sits a single nucleotide away, making a read error possible. This sequence joins TRBV12-3 or TRBV12-4 and TRBJ2-3; D gene ambiguous. The CDR3 has 13 amino acids. DNA for the CDR3: TGTGTCAGCAGTTTCCCTAGCACAGATACGCAGTATTTT. Translation gives CVSSFPSTDTQYF.

This clonotype was found once. V usage is TRBV7-2 and J usage is TRBJ1-2; D is possibly TRBD1 (5 bases). The CDR3 is 16 amino acids. The germline V gene has CDR1 SGHTA and CDR2 FQGNSA. V was cut by 1 base and J by 7 bases, with 19 bases left in between. The CDR3 DNA follows: TGTGCCAGCAGCTTAGAGGGCAGGGTCAGGTTTCGTGGCTACACCTTC. It specifies CASSLEGRVRFRGYTF.

This clonotype was detected many times. CDR3 in amino acids: CASTRGVSNEQFF. In nucleotides, the CDR3 is TGTGCCAGCACCCGGGGGGTAAGCAATGAGCAGTTCTTC. The rearrangement links TRBV7-2 to TRBJ2-1, with 7 nucleotides matching TRBD2. V dropped 7 bases and J dropped 6; count of bases not matched to a gene: 6. This CDR3 region has 13 residues. Germline V gene sequence: CDR1 SGHTA, CDR2 FQGNSA.

The CDR3 reads CASSWGTGGLLNIQYF. The CDR3 DNA is TGTGCCAGCAGTTGGGGGACAGGGGGGTTACTAAACATTCAGTACTTC. The chain combines TRBV12-3 or TRBV12-4 with TRBJ2-4, with TRBD1 matching over 11 bases. After removal of 4 bases from V and 6 bases from J, the junction contained 8 bases not matched to a gene. CDR3 length: 16 amino acids.

The CDR3 spells CASSDRTLGYEQYF. CDR3 coding DNA: TGTGCCAGCAGTGACCGGACTTTAGGGTACGAGCAGTACTTC. The V and J genes are TRBV25-1 and TRBJ2-7; the D gene is possibly TRBD2 (5 bases). V was cut by 3 bases and J by 4 bases, with 13 bases left in between. Germline V gives CDR1 MGHDK, CDR2 SYGVNS. The CDR3 length is 14 residues.

This clonotype was recorded at least ten times. The chain joins TRBV15 to TRBJ2-5, with D hard to call. The germline CDR1 and CDR2 sequences are LNHNV and YYDKDF (reference sequence). Trimming pared 2 bases from V and 5 bases from J, leaving 12 bases between. The CDR3 sequence is 14 residues long. Here the CDR3 reads CATSRNAPLETQYF. In DNA form, the CDR3 reads TGTGCCACCAGCAGAAATGCCCCCCTGGAGACCCAGTACTTC.

This chain uses TRBV7-3 with TRBJ2-3, with no clear D. The CDR3 runs 14 residues. V was cut by 5 bases and J by 2 bases, with 11 bases left in between. Per the germline V gene, CDR1 is SGHTA and CDR2 is FQGTGA. Here the CDR3 DNA reads TGTGCCAGCAGCCCCCAGTCTAACACAGATACGCAGTATTTT. Translating gives CASSPQSNTDTQYF. The whole variable domain, remainder taken from reference TRBV7-3 and TRBJ2-3, is GAGVSQTPSNKVTEKGKYVELRCDPISGHTALYWYRQSLGQGPEFLIYFQGTGAADDSGLPNDRFFAVRPEGSVSTLKIQRTERGDSAVYLCASSPQSNTDTQYFGPGTRLTVL.

The rearrangement joins TRBV6-2 or TRBV6-3 to TRBJ2-7, with 7 bases identical to TRBD2. In germline, CDR1 is MNHEY, CDR2 SVGEGT. The CDR3 consists of 13 residues. J lost 2 bases, V lost 5 bases, and 3 bases had no gene match. The CDR3 DNA sequence: TGTGCCAGCAGTAAAGCGGGGACCTACGAGCAGTACTTC. It encodes CASSKAGTYEQYF.

This clonotype was picked up a small number of times. The chain carries TRBV5-1 and TRBJ1-4; TRBD1 might be the D (6 bases). Per the germline V gene, CDR1 is SGHRS and CDR2 is YFSETQ. The CDR3 extends over 15 amino acids. V was trimmed by 4 bases and J by 7 bases, leaving 17 bases between them. The CDR3 nucleotides are TGCGCCAGCAGCGGAGACAGGCAGGCTGGTGAAAAACTGTTTTTT. As protein: CASSGDRQAGEKLFF. Using reference TRBV5-1 and TRBJ1-4 for the parts outside the CDR3, the full variable domain is KAGVTQTPRYLIKTRGQQVTLSCSPISGHRSVSWYQQTPGQGLQFLFEYFSETQRNKGNFPGRFSGRQFSNSRSEMNVSTLELGDSALYLCASSGDRQAGEKLFFGSGTQLSVL.

CDR3 sequence reads: CASSWKAGANLNEQFF. DNA of the CDR3: TGTGCCAGCAGCTGGAAAGCGGGGGCCAACCTCAATGAGCAGTTCTTC. V gene TRBV7-9 combines with J gene TRBJ2-1; 8 bases line up with TRBD2. CDR1 and CDR2 from the germline V gene are SEHNR and FQNEAQ (reference sequence). J gave up 6 bases and V 4 bases, and 11 bases lay outside the gene matches. The length of the CDR3 is 16 residues.

This clonotype was seen repeatedly, ten times or more. This chain connects TRBV5-1 to TRBJ1-4, with D unresolved. V shed 2 bases and J shed 6 bases, with 14 bases lying between them. CDR3 length equals 15 residues. Germline values: CDR1 SGHRS, CDR2 YFSETQ. Here the CDR3 reads CASSFFPGEDEKLFF. CDR3 nucleotides: TGCGCCAGCAGCTTCTTTCCCGGTGAGGATGAAAAACTGTTTTTT.

This chain uses TRBV6-2 or TRBV6-3 with TRBJ1-6; the D is unclear. The germline CDR1 and CDR2 sequences are MNHEY and SVGEGT. The CDR3 loop spans 15 amino acids. V was cut by 2 bases and J by 8 bases, with 13 bases left in between. The CDR3 reads CASSYADLAYSPLHF. CDR3 bases: TGTGCCAGCAGTTACGCCGACCTGGCCTATTCACCCCTCCACTTT.

The chain combines TRBV5-6 with TRBJ1-6, with 9 bases fitting TRBD1. Germline V gene data show CDR1 as SGHDT and CDR2 as YYEEEE. With 4 bases clipped from V and 7 bases from J, the junction kept 12 bases outside the gene matches. The CDR3 is 17 residues long. The CDR3 nucleotides read TGTGCCAGCAGCCAACGCGACCGGGACAGGGTAAATTCACCCCTCCACTTT. Translating gives CASSQRDRDRVNSPLHF.